This T cell receptor (beta chain) was sequenced for a study of T-cell memory formation after mild COVID-19. Study details: Among the donors, TCR clusters were largely specific to each donor.

Study conclusions and caveats: The study found contracting CD4+ clones mainly in CM and EM and contracting CD8+ clones in EMRA.

The junction had 8 bases not matched to a gene; V was cut back by 1 base and J by 5 bases. The CDR3 consists of 16 residues. Germline V gene data show CDR1 as SGHVS and CDR2 as FNYEAQ. This clonotype was seen only a few times. Its matching antigen is unknown. TCRdb re-called the 5' RACE reads with MiXCR, one entry per CDR3 protein. Of some 210,000 distinct CDR3 sequences in the sample, more than 25% were seen once. The sequencing sample was made of PBMCs or a T cell subset sorted from them (not recorded which). This TCR came from an adult woman who had mild COVID-19 (a few samples of this study predate the infection). Cell type and time point are not known. The chain recombines TRBV7-6 with TRBJ2-5; 9 positions agree with TRBD1. CDR3 DNA sequence: TGTGCCAGCAGCTTAGTCCCGGGACAGGGAACGGAGACCCAGTACTTC. It encodes CASSLVPGQGTETQYF. Full variable domain (missing parts from reference TRBV7-6 and TRBJ2-5): GAGVSQSPRYKVTKRGQDVALRCDPISGHVSLYWYRQALGQGPEFLTYFNYEAQQDKSGLPNDRFSAERPEGSISTLTIQRTEQRDSAMYRCASSLVPGQGTETQYFGPGTRLLVL.